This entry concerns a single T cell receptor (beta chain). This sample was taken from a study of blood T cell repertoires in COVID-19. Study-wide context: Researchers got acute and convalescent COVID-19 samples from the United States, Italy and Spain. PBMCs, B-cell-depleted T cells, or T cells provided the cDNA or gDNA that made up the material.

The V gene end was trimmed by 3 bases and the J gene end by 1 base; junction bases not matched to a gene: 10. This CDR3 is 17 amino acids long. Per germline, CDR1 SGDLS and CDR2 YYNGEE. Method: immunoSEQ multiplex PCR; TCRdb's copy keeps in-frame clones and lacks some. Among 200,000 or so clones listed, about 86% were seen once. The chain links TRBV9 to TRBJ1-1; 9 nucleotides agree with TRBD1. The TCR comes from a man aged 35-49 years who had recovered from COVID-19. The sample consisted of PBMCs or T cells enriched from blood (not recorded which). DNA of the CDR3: TGTGCCAGCAGCGAGCCCCCCAACAGGGGGCCGAACACTGAAGCTTTCTTT. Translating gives CASSEPPNRGPNTEAFF.